The present entry profiles one TCR beta chain with its context. What it recognizes is unknown. The data derive from a study of T cells in localized non-small cell lung cancer. Broader study findings: Uninvolved adjacent lung, not tumor, had the highest T cell clonality.

Libraries were prepared by immunoSEQ multiplex PCR; TCRdb keeps only in-frame clonotypes and omits some of them. Here the sample spans over 45,000 clones, roughly 80% being singletons. Germline CDR1 and CDR2: MNHEY and SVGAGI. This CDR3 is built from 16 residues. V was clipped by 2 bases and J by 5 bases, with 15 bases between them. The sequenced sample was peripheral blood, obtained before any cancer treatment. The rearrangement uses TRBV6-5 and TRBJ1-4; D remains ambiguous. This clonotype was sampled from a man aged 35-75 years with stage I squamous cell lung carcinoma. The CDR3, as DNA: TGTGCCAGCAGTTACCTATCGATGAGAGAAAATGAAAAACTGTTTTTT. Protein sequence: CASSYLSMRENEKLFF.